This passage covers 3 T cell receptor beta chains from one sample sequenced in a study of blood T cells in healthy people across ages. Combining a sample-barcoded 5' primer with a J-beta primer mix, a second PCR ran for 7 to 11 cycles. In TCRdb, the 5' RACE reads were re-called with MiXCR into one record per CDR3 protein. The sample carries some 780,000 distinct CDR3 sequences, roughly 56% recorded once. The sample consisted of blood. All receptors derive from a man between 40 and 49 years old in good health.

The chain is built from TRBV6-1 and TRBJ1-1; D not certain. Germline V gene lookup returns CDR1 MNHNS and CDR2 SASEGT. The CDR3 totals 10 residues. Trimming pared 8 bases from V and 7 bases from J, leaving 8 bases between. This CDR3 reads CASVEFEAFF. The CDR3 nucleotides are TGTGCCAGCGTAGAGTTTGAAGCTTTCTTT.

In this sample, this clonotype turned up a few times. The rearrangement links TRBV13 to TRBJ1-6, with D possibly TRBD1 on 6 matching bases. The CDR3 is 17 residues long. CDR1 and CDR2 (germline): PRHDT, FYEKMQ (reference sequence). The V end was cut by 6 bases, the J end by 7 bases, with 22 bases between. The CDR3 protein is CASSWGLRLAGNSPLHF. CDR3 DNA: TGTGCCAGCAGTTGGGGGCTGAGGCTGGCAGGAAATTCACCCCTCCACTTT.

This clonotype was seen more than once but under ten times. The J gene is TRBJ2-1, the V gene TRBV11-3; D is possibly TRBD1 (6 bases). The ends were cut back, 0 bases at V and 7 bases at J, with 16 bases in the middle. The germline V gene has CDR1 SGHNT and CDR2 YENEEA. The CDR3 has 16 residues. The CDR3 loop is CASSLDLGPGQNEQFF. For the CDR3, the DNA is TGTGCCAGCAGCTTAGATCTCGGGCCGGGACAAAATGAGCAGTTCTTC. Drawing the rest from reference TRBV11-3 and TRBJ2-1, the complete variable domain is EAGVVQSPRYKIIEKKQPVAFWCNPISGHNTLYWYLQNLGQGPELLIRYENEEAVDDSQLPKDRFSAERLKGVDSTLKIQPAELGDSAVYLCASSLDLGPGQNEQFFGPGTRLTVL.